The clone carrying this TCR beta chain was observed many times. Its antigen is unknown. This entry belongs to a study of regulatory T cells in long-lasting Graves disease. Study findings and constraints: Persistent patients shared more public clonotypes (around 2,500) than new patients (roughly 1,000). Researchers examined only peripheral blood and not thyroid tissue.

Time point specified: persistent/refractory GD, antithyroid drugs over 5 years with positive TRAb. The TCR library used RNA extracted from PBMCs. Investigators report Graves' disease was diagnosed under American Thyroid Association guidelines. Germline V gives CDR1 SGHAT, CDR2 FQNNGV. V was shortened by 6 bases and J by 6 bases, with 14 bases between the two germline ends. CDR3 length: 14 residues. For TCR beta, libraries came from iRepertoire HTBI primers and Arm-PCR of CDR3 regions. TCRdb re-called the multiplex PCR reads through MiXCR, storing one row per CDR3 protein. The data show roughly 450,000 distinct CDR3 sequences, 20% to 25% seen once.

The source is a female donor with Graves disease. The rearrangement links TRBV11-2 to TRBJ1-4, with D perhaps TRBD1 (5 bases). This specimen was peripheral blood mononuclear cells (PBMCs), taken when the disease was refractory, from a patient treated with antithyroid drugs. The CDR3 loop is CASSQGARYEKLFF. The CDR3 region has the DNA TGTGCCAGCAGTCAAGGGGCGCGGTATGAAAAACTGTTTTTT. Supplemented by reference TRBV11-2 and TRBJ1-4, the full variable domain reads EAGVAQSPRYKIIEKRQSVAFWCNPISGHATLYWYQQILGQGPKLLIQFQNNGVVDDSQLPKDRFSAERLKGVDSTLKIQPAKLEDSAVYLCASSQGARYEKLFFGSGTQLSVL.